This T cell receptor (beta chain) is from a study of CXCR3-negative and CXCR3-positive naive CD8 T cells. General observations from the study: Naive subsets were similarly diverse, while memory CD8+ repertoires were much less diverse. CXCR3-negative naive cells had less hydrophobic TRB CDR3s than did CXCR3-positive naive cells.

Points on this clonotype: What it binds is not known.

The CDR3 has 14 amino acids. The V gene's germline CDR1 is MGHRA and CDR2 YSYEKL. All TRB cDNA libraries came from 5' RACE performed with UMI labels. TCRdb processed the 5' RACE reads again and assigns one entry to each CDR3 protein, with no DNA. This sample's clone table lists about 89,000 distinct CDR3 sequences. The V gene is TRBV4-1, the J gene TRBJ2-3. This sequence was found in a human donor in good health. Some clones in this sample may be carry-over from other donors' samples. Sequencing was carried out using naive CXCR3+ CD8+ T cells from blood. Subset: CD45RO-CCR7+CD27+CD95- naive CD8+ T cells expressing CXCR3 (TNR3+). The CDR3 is CASSKGPRTDTQYF.